The rows below give T cell receptor beta chains drawn from one sample of a study of a mutant IDH1 vaccine in newly diagnosed glioma. This table comes from immunoSEQ multiplex PCR, and its TCRdb copy is limited to in-frame clones, with some not included. The table records around 39,000 clones, about 81% of them present only once. The antigens these receptors bind are not known. This material consisted of PBMCs, taken from a glioma patient whose treatment included an IDH1 peptide vaccine. The receptors come from a woman aged 18 to 35 with glioma. Some clones in this sample may be carry-over from other donors' samples. Each CDR3 is given with its conserved first and last residue. D genes are given only for firm matches. Clone size, where shown, is once, few, many, or a class for clones that have expanded.

clone_size d_call cdr3_length j_call v_call cdr3_nt cdr3_aa
- TRBD2 13 TRBJ2-1 TRBV30 TGTGCCTGGGAGCGGGAGGGCCAGAATGAGCAGTTCTTC CAWEREGQNEQFF
- - 15 TRBJ2-7 TRBV6-5 TGTGCCAGCAGTTACTCGACTCTGGGCTCCTACGAGCAGTACTTC CASSYSTLGSYEQYF
- - 13 TRBJ1-1 TRBV5-1 TGCGCCAGCAGGGTGCAGGTGAACACTGAAGCTTTCTTT CASRVQVNTEAFF
- - 16 TRBJ2-7 TRBV27 TGTGCCAGCAGTTTATTATCAGGCCTCCGTGATAGCGAGCAGTACTTC CASSLLSGLRDSEQYF
- - 16 TRBJ1-4 TRBV9 TGTGCCAGCAGCCCCCAGAGTGAGGGCCTTAATGAAAAACTGTTTTTT CASSPQSEGLNEKLFF
- TRBD1 14 TRBJ2-3 TRBV2 TGTGCCAGTGGGCGGGACAGGGGTGGGGATACGCAGTATTTT CASGRDRGGDTQYF
- - 13 TRBJ2-7 TRBV19 TGTGCCAGTAGTATAGCTAGGAACTACGAGCAGTACTTC CASSIARNYEQYF
- - 13 TRBJ1-2 TRBV9 TGTGCCAGCAGCACAACAGGACTCCATGGCTACACCTTC CASSTTGLHGYTF
- - 14 TRBJ2-5 TRBV7-9 TGTGCCAGCAGCCCGCGACAGACCGAAGAGACCCAGTACTTC CASSPRQTEETQYF
once - 16 TRBJ2-2 TRBV5-1 TGCGCCAGCACCTTCACCCGGGACCGGAACACCGGGGAGCTGTTTTTT CASTFTRDRNTGELFF
- - 14 TRBJ1-2 TRBV5-6 TGTGCCAGCAGCTTGGAGGCGGATCAATATGGCTACACCTTC CASSLEADQYGYTF
- - 16 TRBJ1-5 TRBV19 TGTGCCAGTAGTAGGAGTACAGGGAGGGTTAGGCAGCCCCAGCATTTT CASSRSTGRVRQPQHF
- - 14 TRBJ2-1 TRBV5-6 TGTGCCAGCAGCTTGATGGGGGGGCGGAATGAGCAGTTCTTC CASSLMGGRNEQFF
- - 14 TRBJ1-1 TRBV19 TGTGCCAGTAGTCTGAAGGTCCCGGGGACTGAAGCTTTCTTT CASSLKVPGTEAFF
- - 15 TRBJ1-4 TRBV6-5 TGTGCCAGCAGTTACGGGACCAACCGATATGAAAAACTGTTTTTT CASSYGTNRYEKLFF
- TRBD1 17 TRBJ1-2 TRBV5-1 TGCGCCAGCAGCTCCTCCGGGACAGGGGGCACTACCTATGGCTACACCTTC CASSSSGTGGTTYGYTF
- - 15 TRBJ2-1 TRBV19 TGTGCCAGTAGTATGAAGGCCGGGAGATACAATGAGCAGTTCTTC CASSMKAGRYNEQFF
- - 14 TRBJ2-7 TRBV27 TGTGCCAGCAGTGTCCTCGGGGCAAGGGAAGAGCAGTACTTC CASSVLGAREEQYF
- - 12 TRBJ1-2 TRBV30 TGTGCCTGGAGGACTGCCTCCTATGGCTACACCTTC CAWRTASYGYTF
- - 15 TRBJ2-2 TRBV14 TGTGCCAGCAGCCAACAGGGGAGGGGAACCGGGGAGCTGTTTTTT CASSQQGRGTGELFF
- - 16 TRBJ1-1 TRBV29-1 TGCAGCGTTGAAGATAAATACGGGGGTAGGACCACTGAAGCTTTCTTT CSVEDKYGGRTTEAFF
- TRBD2 15 TRBJ2-5 TRBV4-3 TGCGCCAGCAGCCTGGGACTAGTGGGGGGGGAGACCCAGTACTTC CASSLGLVGGETQYF
- - 14 TRBJ2-7 TRBV10-3 TGTGCCATCAGTGCGGGACACCACTCCTACGAGCAGTACTTC CAISAGHHSYEQYF
- - 11 TRBJ2-3 TRBV13 TGTGCCAGCAGCGCCACAGATACGCAGTATTTT CASSATDTQYF
- TRBD2 19 TRBJ2-1 TRBV7-2 TGTGCCAGCAGCCCTCAGAGGCTAGCGGGGGTGAGCTCCTACAATGAGCAGTTCTTC CASSPQRLAGVSSYNEQFF
- - 14 TRBJ1-2 TRBV27 TGTGCCAGCCGCGAGGCAGGGTCGGGCTATGGCTACACCTTC CASREAGSGYGYTF